A single sample gave rise to the 2 T cell receptor beta chains below, sequenced in a study of identical twins. In TCRdb, the 5' RACE reads were re-called with MiXCR into one record per CDR3 protein. The repertoire holds 1.5 million to 2 million distinct CDR3 sequences, with about 32% as singletons. The sample taken for sequencing was cord blood. These receptors were collected from a newborn girl in good health.

This clonotype was found many times. The CDR3: CATSAGLTYEQYF. The CDR3 region has the DNA TGTGCCACCAGTGCGGGGCTCACCTACGAGCAGTACTTC. The chain joins TRBV24-1 to TRBJ2-7, with D perhaps being TRBD1 or TRBD2 (5 bases each). This CDR3 spans 13 amino acids. Germline V lookup: CDR1 KGHDR, CDR2 SFDVKD. V gave up 5 bases and J gave up 2 bases, with 9 bases separating them.

The chain carries TRBV6-1 and TRBJ1-1; D unresolved. This CDR3 spans 13 amino acids. CDR1 and CDR2 (germline): MNHNS, SASEGT. Deletions cut 1 base from V and 10 bases from J, with 13 bases between. CDR3 sequence: CASSEGASGGAFF. The CDR3 DNA is TGTGCCAGCAGTGAAGGGGCCTCAGGTGGAGCTTTCTTT.